Below, 27 T cell receptor beta chains from the same sample are listed, as sequenced in a study of blood T cell repertoires in COVID-19. The assay was immunoSEQ multiplex PCR, and TCRdb's table has in-frame clones only and misses some. Among about 120,000 clones listed, approximately 80% were seen once. Sequencing used peripheral blood. The source of these receptors is an elderly woman with acute or convalescent COVID-19.

The chain carries TRBV6-2 or TRBV6-3 and TRBJ1-5; D is possibly TRBD1 (6 bases). Trimming removed 5 bases at V and 6 bases at J, with 11 bases between. The germline V gene has CDR1 MNHEY and CDR2 SVGEGT. CDR3 length: 13 amino acids. In DNA form, the CDR3 reads TGTGCCAGCAGTCTGAACAGGGCTCAGCCCCAGCATTTT. As protein: CASSLNRAQPQHF.

This clone came up many times. The chain has TRBV20-1 and TRBJ1-1, with D unclear. V was clipped by 3 bases and J by 1 base, with 9 bases between them. The CDR3 covers 13 residues. In germline, CDR1 is DFQATT, CDR2 SNEGSKA (reference sequence). The CDR3 loop is CSASPGTNTEAFF. The CDR3 DNA sequence: TGCAGTGCTAGTCCGGGAACGAACACTGAAGCTTTCTTT.

This clone appeared once. The chain links TRBV6-5 to TRBJ2-3; TRBD2 aligns across 7 bases. J gave up 6 bases and V 9 bases, and 9 bases lay outside the gene matches. Germline V gene data show CDR1 as MNHEY and CDR2 as SVGAGI. The CDR3 totals 13 residues. CDR3 sequence (DNA): TGTGCCAGTCAGCGGGAATGGTCGGATACGCAGTATTTT. Its protein product is CASQREWSDTQYF.

This clone turned up a few times. This sequence joins TRBV19 and TRBJ1-2; a possible D gene is TRBD1 (5 bases). This CDR3 is 13 amino acids long. Per germline, CDR1 LNHDA and CDR2 SQIVND (reference sequence). Trimming left V 7 bases short and J 2 bases short, with 11 bases between. CDR3 in DNA: TGTGCCAGTACAGCGACAGCCAACTATGGCTACACCTTC. As protein: CASTATANYGYTF.

V and J are TRBV6-2 or TRBV6-3 and TRBJ2-3; tentative D call: TRBD2 (5 bases). V was pared by 5 bases and J by 0 bases, with 12 bases between. Germline-derived CDR1 and CDR2 are MNHEY and SVGEGT. The length of the CDR3 is 15 residues. DNA for the CDR3: TGTGCCAGCAGTACCCTCGGGATGAGCACAGATACGCAGTATTTT. It yields the protein CASSTLGMSTDTQYF.

This chain uses TRBV4-1 with TRBJ2-7; possible D gene TRBD1, 6 bases. The CDR3 spans 14 residues. The germline V and J ends were trimmed by 1 base and 2 bases, with 9 bases remaining between them. Germline CDR1 and CDR2: MGHRA and YSYEKL. In nucleotides, the CDR3 is TGCGCCAGCAGCCAAGGTTACAGGGCCTACGAGCAGTACTTC. It encodes CASSQGYRAYEQYF.

V gene TRBV18 combines with J gene TRBJ1-1; possible D gene TRBD1, 6 bases. V was shortened by 3 bases and J by 1 base, with 9 bases between the two germline ends. The CDR3 is 14 residues long. Germline CDR1 and CDR2: KGHSH and LQKENI. The CDR3 DNA reads TGTGCCAGCTCACCCGACAGGAGGAACACTGAAGCTTTCTTT. This codes for CASSPDRRNTEAFF.

The V and J genes are TRBV7-3 and TRBJ2-3, with TRBD2 matching 13 bases. Germline-derived CDR1 and CDR2 are SGHTA and FQGTGA. V shed 5 bases, J shed 4 bases, and the junction held 6 bases outside the gene matches. The CDR3 has 16 amino acids. The DNA for the CDR3 is TGTGCCAGCAGCCCCGGGACTAGCGGGATCGCAGATACGCAGTATTTT. This sequence encodes CASSPGTSGIADTQYF. Looking up the rest from reference TRBV7-3 and TRBJ2-3 gives the full variable domain: GAGVSQTPSNKVTEKGKYVELRCDPISGHTALYWYRQSLGQGPEFLIYFQGTGAADDSGLPNDRFFAVRPEGSVSTLKIQRTERGDSAVYLCASSPGTSGIADTQYFGPGTRLTVL.

About this clone: At the DNA level, this CDR3 is encoded by other sequences in the same sample as well. CDR3: CASSSQGANQPQHF. CDR3 sequence (DNA): TGTGCCAGCAGCTCACAGGGGGCCAATCAGCCCCAGCATTTT. This chain joins TRBV7-9 and TRBJ1-5; 9 nucleotides match TRBD1. CDR1 is SEHNR, CDR2 FQNEAQ, per germline (reference sequence). This CDR3 is built from 14 residues. After removal of 4 bases from V and 3 bases from J, the junction contained 1 base not matched to a gene.

The CDR3 reads CATQTSGDTQYF. The CDR3 DNA follows: TGTGCCACCCAGACTAGCGGAGATACGCAGTATTTT. The chain is built from TRBV6-5 and TRBJ2-3, with 9 bases identical to TRBD2. The V and J ends lost 10 bases and 5 bases, in that order; junction bases with no gene match: 4. Germline V lookup: CDR1 MNHEY, CDR2 SVGAGI. The length of the CDR3 is 12 residues.

The V gene is TRBV9, the J gene TRBJ2-1; 8 positions match TRBD2. CDR3 length: 15 residues. J lost 9 bases, V lost 0 bases, and 8 bases had no gene match. The germline CDR1 and CDR2 sequences are SGDLS and YYNGEE. CDR3: CASSVEGLAGGEQFF. CDR3 nucleotides: TGTGCCAGCAGCGTAGAGGGGTTGGCGGGAGGTGAGCAGTTCTTC.

This clone was recorded once. The chain is built from TRBV3-1 (or the pseudogene TRBV3-2) and TRBJ1-1, with D possibly TRBD1 on 5 matching bases. V shed 1 base and J shed 5 bases, with 14 bases lying between them. This CDR3 is 15 amino acids long. Germline values: CDR1 LGHDT, CDR2 YNNKEL (reference sequence). CDR3 coding DNA: TGTGCCAGCAGCCAAGGGGGCAGGGCCAAAACTGAAGCTTTCTTT. Its translation is CASSQGGRAKTEAFF.

The chain couples TRBV6-5 to TRBJ2-1, with 13 positions matching TRBD2. Germline V lookup: CDR1 MNHEY, CDR2 SVGAGI. V lost 6 bases and J lost 7; bases outside the gene matches: 3. This CDR3 contains 14 residues. In nucleotides, the CDR3 is TGTGCCAGCAGACTAGCGGGGGGGAGGAATGAGCAGTTCTTC. This gives the protein CASRLAGGRNEQFF.

The chain combines TRBV15 with TRBJ1-2; tentative D call: TRBD1 (5 bases). V was shortened by 0 bases and J by 8 bases, with 22 bases between the two germline ends. The V gene's germline CDR1 is LNHNV and CDR2 YYDKDF (reference sequence). The CDR3 contains 17 residues. The CDR3 nucleotides read TGTGCCACCAGCAGAGACTCCCGCGCCCGGCAGGGAGGAGGCTACACCTTC. Amino acid sequence: CATSRDSRARQGGGYTF. Full variable domain (missing parts from reference TRBV15 and TRBJ1-2): DAMVIQNPRYQVTQFGKPVTLSCSQTLNHNVMYWYQQKSSQAPKLLFHYYDKDFNNEADTPDNFQSRRPNTSFCFLDIRSPGLGDTAMYLCATSRDSRARQGGGYTFGSGTRLTVV.

The chain joins TRBV5-1 to TRBJ2-2; 9 nucleotides line up with TRBD1. Germline loops: CDR1 SGHRS, CDR2 YFSETQ. The CDR3 contains 15 residues. V dropped 3 bases and J dropped 0; count of bases not matched to a gene: 0. The CDR3 coding sequence is TGCGCCAGCAGCTGGGACAGGGCGAACACCGGGGAGCTGTTTTTT. Amino acids: CASSWDRANTGELFF.

This clone has only one observation. The chain couples TRBV7-3 to TRBJ2-1; the D gene is possibly TRBD2 (5 bases). The ends were cut back, 3 bases at V and 8 bases at J, with 14 bases in the middle. This CDR3 has 14 amino acids. The germline gives CDR1 SGHTA, CDR2 FQGTGA. The CDR3 DNA sequence: TGTGCCAGCAGCTTTAGCGTTAATGATCATGAGCAGTTCTTC. Amino acid sequence: CASSFSVNDHEQFF.

The rearrangement uses TRBV20-1 and TRBJ2-1; D ambiguous. With 3 bases removed from V and 6 bases from J, the gap between germline ends came to 12 bases. There are 13 residues in the CDR3. In germline, CDR1 is DFQATT, CDR2 SNEGSKA (reference sequence). CDR3 sequence: CSASPSPGNEQFF. The CDR3 coding sequence is TGCAGTGCTAGTCCCTCCCCGGGCAATGAGCAGTTCTTC.

This clone was recorded once. This chain joins TRBV27 and TRBJ2-6; D uncertain. Trimming cost V 3 bases and J 0 bases, with 6 bases left between them. The CDR3 extends over 15 amino acids. Germline V gene sequence: CDR1 MNHEY, CDR2 SMNVEV (reference sequence). The CDR3 DNA reads as TGTGCCAGCAGTTTCTTCTCCTCTGGGGCCAACGTCCTGACTTTC. Translated: CASSFFSSGANVLTF.

V is TRBV2 and J is TRBJ1-1; 7 positions match TRBD1. Germline values: CDR1 SNHLY, CDR2 FYNNEI. The CDR3 loop spans 13 amino acids. The ends lost 6 bases at V and 3 bases at J; junction bases unmatched: 4. CDR3 in amino acids: CASRNGQDTEAFF. In DNA, the CDR3 is TGTGCCAGCAGGAACGGACAGGACACTGAAGCTTTCTTT. The whole variable domain, filled in from reference TRBV2 and TRBJ1-1, reads EPEVTQTPSHQVTQMGQEVILRCVPISNHLYFYWYRQILGQKVEFLVSFYNNEISEKSEIFDDQFSVERPDGSNFTLKIRSTKLEDSAMYFCASRNGQDTEAFFGQGTRLTVV.

This sequence joins TRBV28 and TRBJ1-3; D uncertain. Germline lookup yields CDR1 MDHEN and CDR2 SYDVKM. The V end was cut by 1 base, the J end by 0 bases, with 7 bases between. This CDR3 has 15 amino acids. In DNA form, the CDR3 reads TGTGCCAGCAGTTTATTACAGACCTCTGGAAACACCATATATTTT. This sequence encodes CASSLLQTSGNTIYF.

The chain is built from TRBV9 and TRBJ1-2; D possibly corresponds to TRBD1 (6 bases). CDR1 is SGDLS and CDR2 is YYNGEE in the germline V gene. Trimming removed 0 bases at V and 8 bases at J, with 11 bases between. The CDR3 sequence is 13 residues long. The CDR3 DNA follows: TGTGCCAGCAGCGTAGTCAGCGGGGGCGGCTACACCTTC. As protein: CASSVVSGGGYTF.

This clone was observed a handful of times. The chain has TRBV7-2 and TRBJ2-1; D remains ambiguous. V lost 0 bases to trimming and J lost 0 bases, with 9 bases between them. This CDR3 contains 16 residues. Germline V gene lookup returns CDR1 SGHTA and CDR2 FQGNSA. CDR3 loop: CASSLAALSSYNEQFF. The CDR3 DNA is TGTGCCAGCAGCTTAGCGGCCCTTTCCTCCTACAATGAGCAGTTCTTC.

The chain combines TRBV5-1 with TRBJ2-1; 11 nucleotides match TRBD2. Trimming at V came to 5 bases and at J to 6 bases, leaving 7 bases not matched to a gene. The CDR3 has 15 residues. Germline CDR1 and CDR2: SGHRS and YFSETQ. The CDR3 here is CASREAGTSGNEQFF. In nucleotides, the CDR3 is TGCGCCAGCAGGGAGGCCGGGACTAGCGGCAATGAGCAGTTCTTC.

This sequence joins TRBV27 and TRBJ2-3; D is perhaps TRBD1 (6 bases). V lost 0 bases to trimming and J lost 2 bases, with 9 bases between them. Germline V gene lookup returns CDR1 MNHEY and CDR2 SMNVEV (reference sequence). This CDR3 comprises 15 residues. DNA for the CDR3: TGTGCCAGCAGTTTATCAACAGGGTTCACAGATACGCAGTATTTT. As protein: CASSLSTGFTDTQYF.

The chain uses TRBV19 and TRBJ1-2; 7 nucleotides agree with TRBD1. Germline CDR1 reads LNHDA; CDR2 reads SQIVND (reference sequence). The trim removed 4 bases at V and 8 bases at J, leaving 4 bases unmatched. The CDR3 is 12 residues long. The CDR3 region is CASSKTGTGYTF. CDR3 bases: TGTGCCAGTAGTAAGACAGGGACCGGCTACACCTTC.

This clone was seen a handful of times. This rearrangement joins TRBV5-4 to TRBJ1-2; TRBD1 agrees at 7 bases. J lost 6 bases, V lost 5 bases, and 13 bases had no gene match. This CDR3 has 15 amino acids. CDR1 is SGHNT, CDR2 YYREEE, per germline (reference sequence). CDR3 DNA sequence: TGTGCCAGCAGGTCCCAGTGGGTGAGGGGGCATGGCTACACCTTC. Translating gives CASRSQWVRGHGYTF. Full variable domain (rest looked up from reference TRBV5-4 and TRBJ1-2): ETGVTQSPTHLIKTRGQQVTLRCSSQSGHNTVSWYQQALGQGPQFIFQYYREEENGRGNFPPRFSGLQFPNYSSELNVNALELDDSALYLCASRSQWVRGHGYTFGSGTRLTVV.

V and J are TRBV15 and TRBJ2-7; D is ambiguous. The V and J ends lost 0 bases and 2 bases respectively, with 11 bases between them. This CDR3 comprises 15 residues. The germline V gene has CDR1 LNHNV and CDR2 YYDKDF (reference sequence). The CDR3 is CATSRDLASPYEQYF. The CDR3 DNA reads as TGTGCCACCAGCAGAGATCTTGCCAGTCCCTACGAGCAGTACTTC.